This passage covers 18 T cell receptor beta chains from one sample sequenced in a study of beta chain features in type 1 diabetes. Which antigens these TCRs recognize remains unknown. Sequenced material consisted of expressed TCRB transcripts (all of the isolated RNA was reverse transcribed). Clones were read by immunoSEQ multiplex PCR, and TCRdb kept only the in-frame ones, dropping some. This repertoire shows hundreds of thousands of clones, about 11% found once; its top ten account for around 0.017%. Study-level points and caveats: The study found moderately but significantly shorter TCRB CDR3s in all four CD4+ subsets of Type 1 diabetes patients.

Source material: naive CD4+ T cells from blood. These receptors were taken from a man aged 25 to 45 with type 1 diabetes.

The rearrangement joins TRBV5-1 to TRBJ1-1; the match to TRBD1 covers 8 bases. CDR1 is SGHRS and CDR2 is YFSETQ in the germline V gene. Losses at the gene ends were 4 bases for V and 8 bases for J; bases not matched to a gene: 10. This CDR3 has 14 amino acids. CDR3 protein: CASSLQGGSMEAFF. CDR3 sequence (DNA): TGCGCCAGCAGCCTACAGGGGGGATCTATGGAAGCTTTCTTT.

This clone was recorded a few times. The chain links TRBV5-1 to TRBJ2-3, with TRBD2 identical over 8 bases. The CDR3 is made up of 15 amino acids. Germline loops: CDR1 SGHRS, CDR2 YFSETQ. With 2 bases clipped from V and 4 bases from J, the junction kept 6 bases outside the gene matches. The CDR3: CASSFQTSEADTQYF. The CDR3 bases are TGCGCCAGCAGCTTTCAGACTAGCGAGGCAGATACGCAGTATTTT.

V gene TRBV5-1 combines with J gene TRBJ1-1; 11 positions agree with TRBD1. The junction had 6 bases not matched to a gene; V was cut back by 2 bases and J by 6 bases. The CDR3 has 15 residues. Germline V gives CDR1 SGHRS, CDR2 YFSETQ. CDR3 residues: CASSFWTGGKAEAFF. Written as DNA, the CDR3 is TGCGCCAGCAGCTTCTGGACAGGGGGCAAAGCTGAAGCTTTCTTT.

This chain joins TRBV9 and TRBJ2-3, with no clear D. Germline loops: CDR1 SGDLS, CDR2 YYNGEE. The CDR3 sequence is 13 residues long. V dropped 0 bases and J dropped 5 bases, with 7 bases sitting between them. Here the CDR3 DNA reads TGTGCCAGCAGCGTAGGTTCCCAAGATACGCAGTATTTT. This sequence encodes CASSVGSQDTQYF.

CDR3 amino acids: CASSETPSSGGYNEQFF. CDR3 nucleotide sequence: TGTGCCAGCAGCGAGACCCCTTCTAGCGGGGGTTACAATGAGCAGTTCTTC. The chain employs TRBV9 and TRBJ2-1; 10 nucleotides align to TRBD2. Germline V gives CDR1 SGDLS, CDR2 YYNGEE. This CDR3 spans 17 amino acids. The trim removed 3 bases at V and 4 bases at J, leaving 10 bases unmatched.

The rearrangement joins TRBV5-1 to TRBJ2-1; no reliable D call. The ends were cut back, 0 bases at V and 5 bases at J, with 15 bases in the middle. Germline-derived CDR1 and CDR2 are SGHRS and YFSETQ. The CDR3 is 16 residues long. CDR3 sequence reads: CASSLAIGRKDNEQFF. In nucleotides, the CDR3 is TGCGCCAGCAGCTTGGCAATAGGCAGGAAGGACAATGAGCAGTTCTTC.

The V gene is TRBV9, the J gene TRBJ1-6, with 7 nucleotides matching TRBD1. The J segment lost 10 bases and the V segment lost 0 bases, leaving 4 bases of the junction unmatched. Germline CDR1 and CDR2: SGDLS and YYNGEE. The CDR3 runs to 14 residues. The DNA of the CDR3 is TGTGCCAGCAGCGTAGGACAGGGTCGGTCACCCCTCCACTTT. This codes for CASSVGQGRSPLHF.

This clone has just a few counts. The V call is TRBV14, the J call TRBJ2-5; 7 positions match TRBD1. The CDR3 has 15 amino acids. Germline-derived CDR1 and CDR2 are SGHDN and FVKESK. The trim removed 4 bases at V and 1 base at J, leaving 6 bases unmatched. Here the CDR3 DNA reads TGTGCCAGCAGCCCACCCGGGACAGTCCAAGAGACCCAGTACTTC. Amino acids: CASSPPGTVQETQYF. Looking up the rest from reference TRBV14 and TRBJ2-5 gives the full variable domain: EAGVTQFPSHSVIEKGQTVTLRCDPISGHDNLYWYRRVMGKEIKFLLHFVKESKQDESGMPNNRFLAERTGGTYSTLKVQPAELEDSGVYFCASSPPGTVQETQYFGPGTRLLVL.

This clone turned up a few times. The V and J genes are TRBV11-1 and TRBJ1-2; D ambiguous. CDR1 is SGHAT and CDR2 is FQDESV in the germline V gene (reference sequence). V dropped 6 bases and J dropped 7 bases, with 9 bases sitting between them. The CDR3 runs 11 residues. This CDR3 is CASRIPLGYTF. The CDR3 nucleotides are TGTGCCAGCAGAATTCCCCTTGGCTACACCTTC.

This clone was detected a few times. The chain is built from TRBV19 and TRBJ1-5; the D is unclear. This CDR3 is 16 amino acids long. Between the trimmed V and J ends, which lost 5 bases and 1 base, there was a span of 15 bases. CDR1 is LNHDA, CDR2 SQIVND, per germline (reference sequence). CDR3 bases: TGTGCCAGTAGTCCCCCATCGGGTTGGAGCAATCAGCCCCAGCATTTT. Protein product: CASSPPSGWSNQPQHF. The whole variable domain, filled in from reference TRBV19 and TRBJ1-5, reads DGGITQSPKYLFRKEGQNVTLSCEQNLNHDAMYWYRQDPGQGLRLIYYSQIVNDFQKGDIAEGYSVSREKKESFPLTVTSAQKNPTAFYLCASSPPSGWSNQPQHFGDGTRLSIL.

The chain joins TRBV6-5 to TRBJ1-1; no reliable D call. The CDR3 length is 13 residues. The V end lost 3 bases, the J end lost 3 bases, and 8 bases lay between the germline ends. Germline lookup yields CDR1 MNHEY and CDR2 SVGAGI. In DNA form, the CDR3 reads TGTGCCAGCAGTTATCGTGTAGACACTGAAGCTTTCTTT. This encodes CASSYRVDTEAFF.

V and J are TRBV5-1 and TRBJ1-6; no definite D call. V was shortened by 0 bases and J by 0 bases, with 7 bases between the two germline ends. CDR3 length equals 16 residues. The germline CDR1 and CDR2 sequences are SGHRS and YFSETQ. CDR3 sequence: CASSLVSSSYNSPLHF. CDR3 nucleotide sequence: TGCGCCAGCAGCTTGGTCTCCAGCTCCTATAATTCACCCCTCCACTTT.

This clone has just a few counts. Other nucleotide sequences in the sample specify the same CDR3. This rearrangement joins TRBV5-1 to TRBJ2-5; 7 nucleotides match TRBD1. There are 14 residues in the CDR3. Germline lookup yields CDR1 SGHRS and CDR2 YFSETQ. J lost 2 bases, V lost 4 bases, and 5 bases had no gene match. CDR3 in DNA: TGCGCCAGCAGCCCAGGGACAGTTCAAGAGACCCAGTACTTC. Its translation: CASSPGTVQETQYF.

This clone has only a few counts. V gene TRBV30 combines with J gene TRBJ1-6; D is unresolved. Trimming removed 4 bases from V and 0 bases from J, with 13 bases in between. The germline gives CDR1 GTSNPN, CDR2 SVGIG (reference sequence). This CDR3 spans 16 amino acids. The CDR3: CAWTRPVGSYNSPLHF. The CDR3 region has the DNA TGTGCCTGGACTCGCCCGGTTGGCTCCTATAATTCACCCCTCCACTTT. The entire variable domain, with the rest obtained from reference TRBV30 and TRBJ1-6, is as follows: SQTIHQWPATLVQPVGSPLSLECTVEGTSNPNLYWYRQAAGRGLQLLFYSVGIGQISSEVPQNLSASRPQDRQFILSSKKLLLSDSGFYLCAWTRPVGSYNSPLHFGNGTRLTVT.

In this sample, this clone turned up a few times. This chain joins TRBV4-2 and TRBJ2-2; a possible D gene is TRBD2 (6 bases). This CDR3 has 16 residues. CDR1 and CDR2 (germline): LGHNA, YNFKEQ. The V gene lost 1 base and the J gene lost 0 bases, with 9 bases spanning the gap. CDR3 sequence (DNA): TGTGCCAGCAGCCAAGGGGGGGTGGCGAACACCGGGGAGCTGTTTTTT. Translation gives CASSQGGVANTGELFF.

The chain couples TRBV5-4 to TRBJ1-6; D gene ambiguous. This CDR3 region has 15 residues. Trimming left V 9 bases short and J 7 bases short, with 20 bases between. Germline CDR1 is SGHNT and CDR2 is YYREEE (reference sequence). The CDR3 sequence is CATQPGSGENSPLHF. The CDR3 nucleotides are TGTGCCACCCAGCCTGGGTCCGGGGAAAATTCACCCCTCCACTTT.

A few counts support this clone. The chain employs TRBV15 and TRBJ2-3; D is ambiguous. Trimming shortened V by 0 bases and J by 6 bases, and 10 bases separated the two germline ends. The CDR3 totals 14 residues. Germline loops: CDR1 LNHNV, CDR2 YYDKDF (reference sequence). CDR3: CATSRDLAFDTQYF. For the CDR3, the DNA is TGTGCCACCAGCAGAGATCTCGCGTTTGATACGCAGTATTTT.

J is TRBJ1-4 and V is TRBV4-3; D remains unclear. Trimming removed 6 bases at V and 3 bases at J, with 8 bases between. Germline V gene data show CDR1 as LGHNA and CDR2 as YSLEER. The CDR3 is made up of 13 amino acids. The CDR3 is CASSTAANEKLFF. The CDR3 nucleotides read TGCGCCAGCAGTACAGCTGCTAATGAAAAACTGTTTTTT.